This T cell receptor beta chain was obtained from a study of T cell responses to AZD1222 COVID-19 vaccine. CDR3 length: 14 amino acids. CDR1 is MNHEY, CDR2 SVGAGI, per germline. J was trimmed by 3 bases and V by 2 bases; bases with no gene match: 3. To note about this clone: The target antigen is unknown.

Study outcomes and limitations: Following two doses of AZD1222, Spike-specific TCR breadth and depth rose.

Profiling relied on immunoSEQ multiplex PCR, and the TCRdb table lists in-frame clones only, not all of them. Seen here are 150,000 or so clones, 85% to 90% observed once, and the top ten hold around 1.6%. The receptor's source is an adult in good health. The chain joins TRBV6-5 to TRBJ1-1; 7 bases match TRBD1. Here the sequenced sample was peripheral blood, taken on day 0 of AZD1222 vaccination. The CDR3 loop is CASSYQQGYTEAFF. In DNA form, the CDR3 reads TGTGCCAGCAGTTACCAACAGGGGTACACTGAAGCTTTCTTT.